The 3 T cell receptor beta chains below come from one sample, sequenced in a study of PD-1 blockade in classical Hodgkin lymphoma. Produced via immunoSEQ multiplex PCR; TCRdb's table is partial and in-frame only. The sample contains fewer than 35,000 clones, more than 85% of which appear only once. Sample time point: cycle 4 day 1 (C4D1), after around six weeks of nivolumab. Every patient experienced relapse after autologous stem cell transplantation, and brentuximab vedotin exposure varied. CD4+ T cells were purified from thawed PBMCs by negative selection. Sequences were derived from CD4+ T cells from blood, sampled before the fourth cycle of nivolumab. These receptor sequences come from a human donor with classical Hodgkin lymphoma.

This rearrangement joins TRBV18 to TRBJ2-6, with D possibly TRBD2 on 6 matching bases. Deletions cut 4 bases from V and 0 bases from J, with 13 bases between. CDR3 length equals 17 residues. Germline V lookup: CDR1 KGHSH, CDR2 LQKENI. This CDR3 reads CASSLPRGSSGANVLTF. CDR3 sequence (DNA): TGTGCCAGCTCACTCCCTCGGGGGAGCTCTGGGGCCAACGTCCTGACTTTC.

J is TRBJ1-4 and V is TRBV6-1; the D gene is possibly TRBD1 (5 bases). CDR3 size: 14 residues. The germline V gene encodes CDR1 MNHNS and CDR2 SASEGT. Trimming removed 8 bases at V and 7 bases at J, with 17 bases between. CDR3 DNA: TGTGCCAGCGGTCGCAGGGTTCGTGGTGAAAAACTGTTTTTT. Amino acids: CASGRRVRGEKLFF.

The chain combines TRBV2 with TRBJ2-7, with D perhaps given as TRBD1 or TRBD2 (5 bases each). CDR1 and CDR2 (germline): SNHLY, FYNNEI. The CDR3 runs to 14 residues. The V and J ends lost 7 bases and 2 bases respectively, with 15 bases between them. The CDR3 loop reads CASTGRGETYEQYF. CDR3 sequence (DNA): TGTGCCAGCACCGGACGAGGGGAGACCTACGAGCAGTACTTC. Full variable domain (rest looked up from reference TRBV2 and TRBJ2-7): EPEVTQTPSHQVTQMGQEVILRCVPISNHLYFYWYRQILGQKVEFLVSFYNNEISEKSEIFDDQFSVERPDGSNFTLKIRSTKLEDSAMYFCASTGRGETYEQYFGPGTRLTVT.